The 18 T cell receptor beta chains listed next were all sequenced from one sample in a study of blood T cell repertoires in COVID-19. Libraries were prepared by immunoSEQ multiplex PCR; TCRdb keeps only in-frame clonotypes and omits some of them. The sample records around 250,000 clones, around 87% being singletons. Sequenced: PBMCs or T cells enriched from blood (not recorded which). These receptors came from a woman aged 50 to 65 who had recovered from COVID-19.

This chain uses TRBV7-3 with TRBJ1-1; D unclear. Germline assignment: CDR1 SGHTA and CDR2 FQGTGA. Trimming cost V 5 bases and J 8 bases, with 15 bases left between them. The CDR3 has 13 amino acids. Here the CDR3 reads CASSPAVAAEAFF. The CDR3 nucleotides read TGTGCCAGCAGCCCTGCGGTGGCAGCCGAAGCTTTCTTT.

The rearrangement links TRBV11-2 to TRBJ1-1; no clear D gene. The CDR3 is 13 residues long. Trimming left V 10 bases short and J 1 base short, with 13 bases between. The V gene's germline CDR1 is SGHAT and CDR2 FQNNGV. In nucleotides, the CDR3 is TGTGCCACCACTTTTGGGCCGAACACTGAAGCTTTCTTT. Translation gives CATTFGPNTEAFF.

The sample holds one count of this clone. J is TRBJ1-1 and V is TRBV2, with 9 positions matching TRBD1. CDR3 length equals 16 residues. V was pared by 6 bases and J by 0 bases, with 8 bases of the junction left unmatched. Germline lookup yields CDR1 SNHLY and CDR2 FYNNEI. CDR3 sequence: CASRERGQGMNTEAFF. The CDR3 nucleotides read TGTGCCAGCAGAGAACGAGGACAGGGGATGAACACTGAAGCTTTCTTT. Full variable domain (remainder filled in from reference TRBV2 and TRBJ1-1): EPEVTQTPSHQVTQMGQEVILRCVPISNHLYFYWYRQILGQKVEFLVSFYNNEISEKSEIFDDQFSVERPDGSNFTLKIRSTKLEDSAMYFCASRERGQGMNTEAFFGQGTRLTVV.

The chain links TRBV7-9 to TRBJ2-1; 8 bases line up with TRBD2. CDR3 length: 16 amino acids. The germline V gene encodes CDR1 SEHNR and CDR2 FQNEAQ (reference sequence). Trimming removed 0 bases from V and 5 bases from J; junction bases left unmatched: 6. CDR3 DNA sequence: TGTGCCAGCAGCTTAGCGAAGTCCGGGGGGGACAATGAGCAGTTCTTC. As protein: CASSLAKSGGDNEQFF.

This clone was picked up one time. This sequence joins TRBV30 and TRBJ2-7, with D possibly TRBD1 on 5 matching bases. With 1 base removed from V and 6 bases from J, the gap between germline ends came to 16 bases. CDR1 is GTSNPN, CDR2 SVGIG, per germline (reference sequence). The length of the CDR3 is 14 residues. The CDR3 is CAWSATEDGPEQYF. CDR3 nucleotide sequence: TGTGCCTGGAGTGCGACAGAAGACGGACCCGAGCAGTACTTC.

The chain combines TRBV5-1 with TRBJ1-3; 7 bases agree with TRBD1. The CDR3 runs to 17 residues. Per germline, CDR1 SGHRS and CDR2 YFSETQ. V shed 4 bases, J shed 0 bases, and the junction held 10 bases outside the gene matches. The CDR3 nucleotides read TGCGCCAGCAGCAGGGACAGTCCTACTAGCTCTGGAAACACCATATATTTT. Translated: CASSRDSPTSSGNTIYF.

The genes are TRBV9 and TRBJ2-2; D possibly corresponds to TRBD1 (5 bases). Between the trimmed V and J ends, which lost 3 bases and 6 bases, there was a span of 12 bases. CDR3 length: 14 residues. Germline loops: CDR1 SGDLS, CDR2 YYNGEE. Here the CDR3 reads CASSAFGASGELFF. The CDR3 DNA is TGTGCCAGCAGCGCCTTTGGGGCTTCCGGGGAGCTGTTTTTT.

Here the CDR3 reads CASKPAGLAEKLFF. CDR3 sequence (DNA): TGTGCCTCCAAACCCGCGGGGTTAGCTGAAAAACTGTTTTTT. The chain joins TRBV30 to TRBJ1-4; the D is unclear. There are 14 residues in the CDR3. V was shortened by 7 bases and J by 7 bases, with 19 bases between the two germline ends. CDR1 and CDR2 (germline): GTSNPN, SVGIG (reference sequence).

V is TRBV10-3 and J is TRBJ2-1; 11 positions match TRBD2. The CDR3 length is 21 residues. The V segment lost 7 bases and the J segment 7 bases; nucleotides outside the gene matches: 27. Per germline, CDR1 ENHRY and CDR2 SYGVKD. The CDR3: CAITSDIWSDSGRALTNEQFF. DNA of the CDR3: TGTGCCATCACGTCGGATATATGGTCGGATAGCGGGAGGGCCCTCACGAATGAGCAGTTCTTC.

The chain uses TRBV7-8 and TRBJ2-3, with D tentatively TRBD1 (5 bases). Germline loops: CDR1 SGHVS, CDR2 FQNEAQ. CDR3 length: 16 residues. V was pared by 1 base and J by 1 base, with 12 bases between. The CDR3, as DNA: TGTGCCAGCAGCTTAGGAAGGGGAATTGGCACAGATACGCAGTATTTT. Protein sequence: CASSLGRGIGTDTQYF.

The chain combines TRBV4-1 with TRBJ1-5; maybe TRBD1 (5 bases). V gave up 0 bases and J gave up 10 bases, with 16 bases separating them. The CDR3 is 15 residues long. The V gene's germline CDR1 is MGHRA and CDR2 YSYEKL. CDR3 in amino acids: CASSQEGGGSVPQHF. In DNA form, the CDR3 reads TGCGCCAGCAGCCAAGAGGGCGGGGGAAGTGTCCCCCAGCATTTT.

On this clone itself: Sequence at one end of the junction differs from germline and may be a read error. The chain recombines TRBV5-1 with TRBJ1-1, with D unresolved. In germline, CDR1 is SGHRS, CDR2 YFSETQ. This CDR3 spans 11 amino acids. CDR3 nucleotide sequence: TGCGCCAGCAGCTTGGGAATAGGGCGGGTCTTT. Translation gives CASSLGIGRVF.

The chain couples TRBV13 to TRBJ2-5; 7 bases map to TRBD1. This CDR3 contains 13 residues. Germline CDR1 PRHDT, CDR2 FYEKMQ (reference sequence). The V gene end was trimmed by 5 bases and the J gene end by 3 bases; junction bases not matched to a gene: 3. This chain's CDR3 is CASSGDREETQYF. The CDR3 DNA reads TGTGCCAGCAGCGGCGACAGGGAAGAGACCCAGTACTTC. The full variable domain, its missing parts supplied by reference TRBV13 and TRBJ2-5, is AAGVIQSPRHLIKEKRETATLKCYPIPRHDTVYWYQQGPGQDPQFLISFYEKMQSDKGSIPDRFSAQQFSDYHSELNMSSLELGDSALYFCASSGDREETQYFGPGTRLLVL.

This clone turned up a few times. The genes are TRBV9 and TRBJ1-2; D unclear. Looked up from germline, CDR1 is SGDLS and CDR2 is YYNGEE. The V end was cut by 7 bases, the J end by 0 bases, with 7 bases between. The CDR3 totals 12 residues. The CDR3 nucleotides are TGTGCCAGCTCCCCAGCTAACTATGGCTACACCTTC. This gives the protein CASSPANYGYTF.

The genes are TRBV5-4 and TRBJ1-4; 11 nucleotides match TRBD1. J was trimmed by 0 bases and V by 2 bases; bases with no gene match: 3. There are 17 residues in the CDR3. Germline V lookup: CDR1 SGHNT, CDR2 YYREEE (reference sequence). CDR3 bases: TGTGCCAGCAGCTTTCGGACAGGGGGCACAACTAATGAAAAACTGTTTTTT. This encodes CASSFRTGGTTNEKLFF.

The chain employs TRBV19 and TRBJ2-5; 7 bases match TRBD1. The CDR3 is 15 amino acids. Germline CDR1 is LNHDA and CDR2 is SQIVND (reference sequence). With 6 bases clipped from V and 0 bases from J, the junction kept 7 bases outside the gene matches. Written as DNA, the CDR3 is TGTGCCAGTAGCGAGGGACAGCTGTACCAAGAGACCCAGTACTTC. Protein product: CASSEGQLYQETQYF.

The chain couples TRBV10-3 to TRBJ2-1; D gene uncertain. Germline CDR1 reads ENHRY; CDR2 reads SYGVKD. V lost 0 bases to trimming and J lost 2 bases, with 8 bases between them. The CDR3 consists of 15 residues. The CDR3 protein is CAISESRMAYNEQFF. The CDR3 region has the DNA TGTGCCATCAGTGAGTCGAGGATGGCCTACAATGAGCAGTTCTTC.

V usage is TRBV5-4 and J usage is TRBJ2-7; TRBD1 is a possible D gene (6 bases). V dropped 2 bases and J dropped 2 bases, with 11 bases sitting between them. The CDR3 sequence is 14 residues long. CDR1 and CDR2 (germline): SGHNT, YYREEE (reference sequence). CDR3 region: CASSLGTGPYEQYF. The DNA of the CDR3 is TGTGCCAGCAGCTTAGGAACAGGGCCCTACGAGCAGTACTTC.